The source of this TCR beta chain is a study of cytomegalovirus exposure and HLA in healthy donors. Study results and caveats: Altogether, some 170 TCR beta chains were recorded as cytomegalovirus-associated.

Germline V lookup: CDR1 SEHNR, CDR2 FQNEAQ (reference sequence). Trimming took 1 base from V and 3 from J, leaving 7 bases between them. The CDR3 has 13 residues. This clone was recorded a few times. As yet, its antigen is unknown. The study ran its PCR with 60 Vbeta and 13 Jbeta primers. Sequencing was performed with immunoSEQ multiplex PCR; in TCRdb, only in-frame clones are kept and a portion is missing. This sample has around 120,000 clones, with around three quarters found just once. The origin of this receptor is a woman between 25 and 40 years old in good health and CMV-seropositive. This sequence joins TRBV7-9 and TRBJ2-7; the D is unclear. Sequencing was done on a sample of PBMCs. This CDR3 is CASSLGHDYEQYF. The CDR3 coding sequence is TGTGCCAGCAGCTTAGGACACGACTACGAGCAGTACTTC.